This T cell receptor (beta chain) was sequenced in a study of shared clonotypes between healthy human individuals. Looking at the study overall: Each donor's CD4 naive and CD4 memory cells filled three plates apiece, CD8 naive two, and CD8 memory one.

Running of the assay took place at deep level. Replicate sorted-subset PCRs were loaded with around 220 ng DNA, tens of thousands of T cell genomes. Libraries were prepared by immunoSEQ multiplex PCR; TCRdb keeps only in-frame clonotypes and omits some of them. The table lists around 1 million clones, around 80% of them singletons. In its sample, this clone was seen a few times. Its target is not known. A junction end diverges from the germline sequence, so it may reflect a read error. This CDR3 comprises 10 residues. Germline CDR1 reads SNHLY; CDR2 reads FYNNEI. Study-level results: Compared with memory subsets, naive subsets generally had larger estimated richness.

The chain carries TRBV2 and TRBJ1-2; 7 nucleotides agree with TRBD1. The sample taken for sequencing was memory CD4+ T cells sorted from blood. Subset here: CD45RA-negative fraction. The sequence was collected from a young man in good health. CDR3 protein: CASRTGTANF. As DNA, the CDR3 is TGTGCCAGCAGGACCGGGACAGCGAACTTC.